This is a list of T cell receptor beta chains from one sample in a study of T cells after yellow fever vaccination. MiXCR, applied by TCRdb to the 5' RACE reads, yields one record per CDR3 protein. The profile shows 45,000 to 75,000 distinct CDR3 sequences, around 6.1% of them singletons. Specimen: PBMCs, either bulk or a sorted T-cell subset (CD4+, CD8+, memory, or dextramer-sorted; not recorded which), collected on the day of the yellow fever booster vaccination. These TCRs come from a man aged 18 to 30 who received the YFV17D yellow fever vaccine. Both conserved end residues are part of each CDR3. A D gene is named only where the DNA matches it firmly. A row's size may be missing; if present it is once, few, many or a size class.

TRBJ1-1 - 14 TRBV7-8 - CASSSRRLNTEAFF TGTGCCAGCAGTTCCCGGAGGCTGAACACTGAAGCTTTCTTT
TRBJ2-3 many 13 TRBV5-1 - CASSTDSTDTQYF TGCGCCAGCAGCACGGACAGCACAGATACGCAGTATTTT
TRBJ2-5 - 12 TRBV3-1 - CASTQGRETQYF TGTGCCAGCACCCAGGGGAGAGAGACCCAGTACTTC
TRBJ1-1 many 16 TRBV4-3 - CASSQDSQGIRTEAFF TGCGCCAGCAGCCAGGACTCCCAGGGAATAAGGACTGAAGCTTTCTTT
TRBJ1-1 many 15 TRBV5-6 - CASSSSRSGNTEAFF TGTGCCAGCAGCTCCTCTCGGTCGGGCAACACTGAAGCTTTCTTT
TRBJ1-2 many 14 TRBV5-1 - CASSGLRDGYGYTF TGCGCCAGCAGCGGGCTTCGGGACGGCTATGGCTACACCTTC
TRBJ2-2 many 13 TRBV12-3/TRBV12-4 - CASSPQGPGELFF TGTGCCAGCAGTCCGCAGGGGCCCGGGGAGCTGTTTTTT
TRBJ2-1 - 15 TRBV28 TRBD2 CASSLVAGGPDEQFF TGTGCCAGCAGTTTGGTAGCGGGGGGGCCGGATGAGCAGTTCTTC
TRBJ1-3 - 16 TRBV11-2 - CASAEGQIVPGNTIYF TGTGCCAGCGCCGAAGGACAGATCGTCCCTGGAAACACCATATATTTT
TRBJ2-5 many 15 TRBV7-6 - CASSLSFKSVETQYF TGTGCCAGCAGCTTATCGTTCAAGTCCGTGGAGACCCAGTACTTC
TRBJ2-3 many 15 TRBV4-2 TRBD1 CASSHDRGITDTQYF TGTGCCAGCAGCCACGACAGGGGTATCACAGATACGCAGTATTTT
TRBJ2-3 many 13 TRBV20-1 - CSAIDSREDTQYF TGCAGTGCGATTGACTCTCGGGAAGATACGCAGTATTTT
TRBJ1-6 - 15 TRBV7-6 TRBD1 CASSLGQGDNSPLHF TGTGCCAGCAGCTTAGGGCAGGGGGATAATTCACCCCTCCACTTT
TRBJ1-1 - 14 TRBV7-3 - CASSLKGVRTEAFF TGTGCCAGCAGCTTAAAAGGGGTTCGAACTGAAGCTTTCTTT
TRBJ2-3 few 15 TRBV11-2 - CASSSPEYLTDTQYF TGTGCCAGCAGCTCCCCGGAGTACCTCACAGATACGCAGTATTTT
TRBJ1-2 - 14 TRBV3-1 TRBD1 CASSRDRGNYDYTF TGTGCCAGCAGCCGGGACAGGGGAAACTATGACTACACCTTC
TRBJ2-1 few 16 TRBV3-1 TRBD2 CASSQESRGGDDEQFF TGTGCCAGCAGCCAAGAATCACGGGGGGGTGACGATGAGCAGTTCTTC
TRBJ1-2 few 13 TRBV12-3/TRBV12-4 TRBD1 CATQQGIKFGYTF TGTGCCACTCAACAGGGGATTAAGTTTGGCTACACCTTC
TRBJ2-5 many 15 TRBV7-2 - CASSPRVGLQETQYF TGTGCCAGCAGCCCCCGTGTGGGATTACAAGAGACCCAGTACTTC
TRBJ2-3 - 16 TRBV7-9 TRBD1 CASSLIRQGTSDTQYF TGTGCCAGCAGCCTTATTAGACAGGGGACATCAGATACGCAGTATTTT
TRBJ2-3 few 16 TRBV3-1 - CASSQIGGRISDTQYF TGTGCCAGCAGCCAAATTGGGGGACGGATCTCAGATACGCAGTATTTT
TRBJ2-3 many 18 TRBV27 - CASSFLHSQGMGTDTQYF TGTGCCAGCAGTTTTCTTCACTCACAAGGGATGGGCACAGATACGCAGTATTTT
TRBJ1-1 - 14 TRBV5-6 - CASTPVGGLTEAFF TGTGCCAGCACCCCTGTCGGGGGGTTGACTGAAGCTTTCTTT
TRBJ2-7 many 13 TRBV15 - CATSPGTEYEQYF TGTGCCACCAGCCCAGGAACCGAATACGAGCAGTACTTC
TRBJ2-7 - 12 TRBV5-1 - CASREGGYEQYF TGCGCCAGCCGAGAGGGGGGGTACGAGCAGTACTTC
TRBJ2-1 once 12 TRBV9 - CASRGLGNEQFF TGTGCCAGCAGGGGACTCGGCAATGAGCAGTTCTTC
TRBJ1-4 many 13 TRBV10-1 - CASSGTRGEKLFF TGCGCCAGCAGCGGGACTCGGGGCGAAAAACTGTTTTTT
TRBJ2-5 - 14 TRBV7-2 - CASSTNRGGETQYF TGTGCCAGCAGCACGAACAGGGGAGGGGAGACCCAGTACTTC
TRBJ2-1 many 15 TRBV29-1 TRBD2 CSVEPLQRGDNEQFF TGCAGCGTGGAACCACTACAGCGGGGGGACAATGAGCAGTTCTTC
TRBJ2-1 - 15 TRBV28 TRBD2 CASSRTSGGYNEQFF TGTGCCAGCAGCCGGACTAGCGGGGGCTACAATGAGCAGTTCTTC
TRBJ2-3 many 14 TRBV7-3 TRBD2 CASSLRGRVDTQYF TGTGCCAGCAGCTTAAGAGGGAGGGTAGATACGCAGTATTTT
TRBJ2-3 - 13 TRBV6-6 - CASSSNGVDTQYF TGTGCCAGCAGTTCGAACGGGGTGGATACGCAGTATTTT
TRBJ1-4 many 14 TRBV9 TRBD1 CASSPWDSLEKLFF TGTGCCAGCAGCCCTTGGGACAGTCTCGAAAAACTGTTTTTT
TRBJ2-2 many 14 TRBV5-1 - CASSLGHLTGELFF TGCGCCAGCAGCTTGGGACATCTCACCGGGGAGCTGTTTTTT
TRBJ2-1 many 15 TRBV2 TRBD2 CASTEGLAGVIEQFF TGTGCCAGCACCGAGGGGCTAGCGGGGGTGATTGAGCAGTTCTTC
TRBJ2-1 many 13 TRBV24-1 - CATSDLGGDEQFF TGTGCCACCAGTGATTTGGGAGGTGATGAGCAGTTCTTC
TRBJ2-2 many 10 TRBV6-2/TRBV6-3 - CASRSGELFF TGTGCCAGCCGTTCCGGGGAGCTGTTTTTT
TRBJ1-4 few 14 TRBV4-2 - CASSLRSGAEKLFF TGTGCCAGCAGCCTACGTTCGGGAGCCGAAAAACTGTTTTTT
TRBJ2-3 - 18 TRBV7-2 TRBD2 CASSHYLVAGGTTDTQYF TGTGCCAGCAGTCACTACCTCGTAGCGGGGGGGACCACAGATACGCAGTATTTT
TRBJ2-2 few 15 TRBV7-9 TRBD1 CASSPTGGWAGELFF TGTGCCAGCAGCCCGACAGGGGGCTGGGCCGGGGAGCTGTTTTTT
TRBJ2-2 many 11 TRBV6-5 - CASSFAGELFF TGTGCCAGCAGTTTTGCCGGGGAGCTGTTTTTT